The sequence of this T cell receptor beta chain was determined in a study of CD8+CD57+ T cells in acquired aplastic anemia. For the study at large: Among healthy donors, CD4+ cells averaged around 11 million reads.

This clonotype was seen repeatedly, ten times or more. Its specificity is not known. V shed 1 base, J shed 4 bases, and the junction held 9 bases outside the gene matches. Germline CDR1 reads SEHNR; CDR2 reads FQNEAQ (reference sequence). The length of the CDR3 is 17 residues. Study-wide results and caveats: A set of 25 to 35 CD8+ CDR3 sequences was shared between patients and controls, and these sequences appeared highly expressed in patients.

Genomic DNA constituted the template upon which TCR beta VDJ and CDR3 profiling was performed. One entry per CDR3 protein, called by TCRdb with MiXCR from the reads. This sample has about 220,000 distinct CDR3 sequences, with 30% to 35% found just once. The V gene is TRBV7-9, the J gene TRBJ1-2; 10 nucleotides line up with TRBD1. Input material: sorted CD4+, CD8+, or CD8+CD57+ T cells (not recorded which) from PBMCs. The TCR comes from a human donor in good health, serving as a control. In nucleotides, the CDR3 is TGTGCCAGCAGCTTAGGTTCGGGGACAGGGGATTCCTATGGCTACACCTTC. Protein: CASSLGSGTGDSYGYTF. The full variable domain, its missing parts supplied by reference TRBV7-9 and TRBJ1-2, is DTGVSQNPRHKITKRGQNVTFRCDPISEHNRLYWYRQTLGQGPEFLTYFQNEAQLEKSRLLSDRFSAERPKGSFSTLEIQRTEQGDSAMYLCASSLGSGTGDSYGYTFGSGTRLTVV.